The rows below give T cell receptor beta chains drawn from one sample of a study of T cells after yellow fever vaccination. TCRdb used MiXCR to reprocess the 5' RACE reads, holding one entry per CDR3 protein. The sample records 250,000 or so distinct CDR3 sequences, roughly 3.5% being singletons. Sequenced here: PBMCs, sampled 15 days after the yellow fever booster vaccination. These receptors were obtained from a man aged 18 to 29 who received the YFV17D yellow fever vaccine. CDR3s include the opening cysteine and the closing phenylalanine or tryptophan. Size is omitted from some rows. Given values are once, few, many or a class for expanded clones.

clone_size cdr3_length j_call v_call cdr3_aa
many 14 TRBJ1-2 TRBV5-1 CASSWTGAGYGYTF
many 15 TRBJ2-1 TRBV7-3 CASSSTSGGVHEQFF
many 15 TRBJ2-2 TRBV20-1 CSARSLTVITGELFF
many 14 TRBJ2-7 TRBV5-1 CASSPQGWANEQYF
many 15 TRBJ1-1 TRBV5-6 CASSEETAGNTEAFF
many 16 TRBJ1-3 TRBV5-1 CASSAGGVDSGNTIYF
many 16 TRBJ2-3 TRBV28 CASSFNGGGGTDTQYF
many 19 TRBJ2-3 TRBV7-6 CASSFKWRGRQPPGHTQYF
many 15 TRBJ1-1 TRBV28 CASSPRTAMNTEAFF
many 13 TRBJ2-3 TRBV7-2 CASSSSRQDTQYF
many 15 TRBJ1-1 TRBV7-4 CASSLVSAQGTEAFF
many 16 TRBJ2-2 TRBV4-3 CASSQETSGNTGELFF
many 15 TRBJ2-7 TRBV12-3/TRBV12-4 CASSLRGTASYEQYF
many 13 TRBJ2-4 TRBV27 CASSLPGGNIQYF
many 14 TRBJ1-1 TRBV7-2 CASSLGAHGTEAFF
many 17 TRBJ1-4 TRBV15 CATSREGRQSTNEKLFF
many 15 TRBJ2-2 TRBV7-3 CASSLYPGNTGELFF
many 13 TRBJ2-5 TRBV7-3 CASRKTGGETQYF
- 16 TRBJ1-4 TRBV15 CATSRDQWTGNEKLFF
- 15 TRBJ1-4 TRBV7-2 CASSLQKATNEKLFF
- 16 TRBJ2-6 TRBV7-3 CASSLQGLSGANVLTF
many 14 TRBJ2-1 TRBV5-1 CASSFGSSYNEQFF
many 13 TRBJ1-2 TRBV20-1 CSASDGLSYGYTF
few 14 TRBJ1-1 TRBV11-1 CASTTGSLNTEAFF
many 14 TRBJ1-4 TRBV6-5 CASRRTGARTKLFF
many 14 TRBJ1-5 TRBV6-1 CASSADRVGQPQHF
many 13 TRBJ1-5 TRBV7-2 CASSWGGGQPQHF
many 14 TRBJ1-3 TRBV12-3/TRBV12-4 CASDLGISGNTIYF
many 16 TRBJ2-5 TRBV7-2 CASSRSDGGRWETQYF
many 16 TRBJ1-1 TRBV4-1 CASSPLAGGADTEAFF
- 14 TRBJ2-2 TRBV4-3 CASSWGLAAGEVFF
many 13 TRBJ2-3 TRBV29-1 CSVSEGFTDTQYF
few 14 TRBJ2-5 TRBV29-1 CSVEVQRAEETQYF
- 13 TRBJ1-1 TRBV2 CASTTEKNTEAFF
many 16 TRBJ2-1 TRBV12-3/TRBV12-4 CASSSGWDRGLNEQFF
many 20 TRBJ2-3 TRBV7-2 CASSFTPRTSGGPSTDTQYF